Listed below are T cell receptor beta chains from one sample, sequenced in a study of OX40 agonist ivuxolimab in advanced cancers. TCRdb's table, derived via immunoSEQ multiplex PCR, lists solely in-frame clones and lacks some. Among roughly 46,000 clones listed, around 90% were seen once. The sample in question was CD4+ or CD8+ T cells sorted from blood, obtained in a trial of the OX40 agonist ivuxolimab. The receptors derive from an adult with an advanced solid tumor such as melanoma, head and neck, liver or kidney cancer. Both conserved end residues are part of each CDR3. D genes are given only for firm matches. Not every row has a clone size; where given, it reads once, few, many or a size class.

D,J,V,size,CDR3,DNA
TRBD1,TRBJ2-7,TRBV12-5,-,CASGPGQGFYEQYF,TGTGCTAGTGGCCCAGGACAGGGGTTCTACGAGCAGTACTTC
TRBD1,TRBJ2-7,TRBV2,-,CASIHRGQGASNEQYF,TGTGCCAGCATACACCGGGGACAGGGGGCGAGTAACGAGCAGTACTTC
-,TRBJ1-1,TRBV7-3,-,CASSSQVGTEAFF,TGTGCCAGCAGCTCACAGGTTGGGACTGAAGCTTTCTTT
-,TRBJ1-2,TRBV11-3,once,CASSRGLYPGYGYTF,TGTGCCAGCAGCCGCGGACTGTATCCCGGATATGGCTACACCTTC
TRBD1,TRBJ1-2,TRBV20-1,-,CSARGLYGYTF,TGCAGTGCCAGGGGGCTCTATGGCTACACCTTC
-,TRBJ1-1,TRBV6-4,-,CASSEEVGTEAFF,TGTGCCAGCAGTGAGGAGGTGGGCACTGAAGCTTTCTTT
-,TRBJ1-2,TRBV28,once,CAILGRGTFTF,TGTGCCATCCTGGGGCGCGGAACGTTCACCTTC
TRBD1,TRBJ2-3,TRBV7-9,-,CASSLAAGGSDTQYF,TGTGCCAGCAGCTTGGCGGCAGGGGGTTCAGATACGCAGTATTTT
-,TRBJ2-7,TRBV29-1,-,CSFMEGPTYEQYF,TGCAGCTTCATGGAGGGCCCCACCTACGAGCAGTACTTC
-,TRBJ1-4,TRBV5-1,once,CASSLTGTNEKLFF,TGCGCCAGCAGCTTAACAGGGACTAATGAAAAACTGTTTTTT
-,TRBJ1-4,TRBV7-9,once,CASSSPPRGGEKLFF,TGTGCCAGCAGCTCACCCCCCCGTGGGGGGGAAAAACTGTTTTTT
-,TRBJ2-7,TRBV5-1,-,CASSLEGSTYEQYF,TGCGCCAGCAGCTTGGAGGGGAGCACGTACGAGCAGTACTTC
TRBD1,TRBJ1-1,TRBV6-6,-,CASRNLRGRDTEAFF,TGTGCCAGCAGAAACCTCAGGGGGCGGGATACTGAAGCTTTCTTT
TRBD2,TRBJ2-3,TRBV7-6,-,CASSLALTGGETDTQYF,TGTGCCAGCAGCTTAGCCCTGACCGGGGGGGAGACAGATACGCAGTATTTT
-,TRBJ1-1,TRBV28,-,CASSTGGRFTEAFF,TGTGCCAGCAGTACCGGCGGGAGGTTCACTGAAGCTTTCTTT
TRBD2,TRBJ2-3,TRBV4-3,-,CASSQVSSGGRADTQYF,TGCGCCAGCAGCCAAGTGTCTAGCGGGGGAAGGGCAGATACGCAGTATTTT
-,TRBJ2-2,TRBV11-3,-,CASSSNLISLNTGELFF,TGTGCCAGCAGCTCAAACCTTATCTCTCTAAACACCGGGGAGCTGTTTTTT
TRBD2,TRBJ2-5,TRBV5-4,-,CASSFLAGGLETQYF,TGTGCCAGCAGCTTTCTAGCGGGAGGGTTAGAGACCCAGTACTTC
TRBD2,TRBJ2-1,TRBV5-1,-,CASSSLSGRQNEQFF,TGCGCCAGCAGCTCCCTTAGCGGGAGGCAGAATGAGCAGTTCTTC
-,TRBJ2-1,TRBV10-2,-,CATQSSGIKNEQFF,TGCGCCACCCAGTCATCGGGTATCAAGAATGAGCAGTTCTTC
TRBD2,TRBJ2-7,TRBV7-6,-,CASSWGLAGEAYEQYF,TGTGCCAGCAGCTGGGGACTAGCGGGAGAGGCTTACGAGCAGTACTTC
TRBD1,TRBJ2-7,TRBV10-3,-,CAISRDSNEQYF,TGTGCCATCAGCCGGGACAGTAACGAGCAGTACTTC
TRBD1,TRBJ2-2,TRBV19,-,CASSNRGAGELFF,TGTGCCAGTAGTAACAGGGGGGCCGGGGAGCTGTTTTTT
TRBD1,TRBJ2-7,TRBV5-1,-,CASSWMDRGSYEQYF,TGCGCCAGCAGCTGGATGGACAGGGGTTCGTACGAGCAGTACTTC
-,TRBJ1-2,TRBV6-1,-,CASSEIGAGSYGYTF,TGTGCCAGCAGTGAAATTGGAGCGGGTTCCTATGGCTACACCTTC
-,TRBJ1-2,TRBV11-2,-,CASSIDRNLRYGYTF,TGTGCCAGCAGCATAGACAGGAACCTTCGGTATGGCTACACCTTC
TRBD1,TRBJ2-7,TRBV6-5,-,CASSYSRAFTGDEQYF,TGTGCCAGCAGTTACTCGAGAGCTTTTACAGGGGACGAGCAGTACTTC
-,TRBJ2-7,TRBV19,-,CASSTLHDSGEQYF,TGTGCCAGTAGTACCCTGCATGACAGTGGGGAGCAGTACTTC
-,TRBJ2-3,TRBV28,once,CASKTGVVTDTQYF,TGTGCCAGCAAGACGGGGGTGGTCACAGATACGCAGTATTTT
TRBD1,TRBJ1-1,TRBV7-9,-,CASSPQPGQGMNTEAFF,TGTGCCAGCAGCCCCCAGCCCGGACAGGGTATGAACACTGAAGCTTTCTTT
-,TRBJ2-2,TRBV4-1,-,CASRLAGELFF,TGCGCCAGCAGACTAGCCGGGGAGCTGTTTTTT
-,TRBJ2-5,TRBV6-5,-,CASSYSFWEQETQYF,TGTGCCAGCAGTTACTCTTTTTGGGAACAAGAGACCCAGTACTTC
-,TRBJ2-2,TRBV10-3,once,CAISGAGKNTGELFF,TGTGCCATCAGTGGGGCAGGGAAGAACACCGGGGAGCTGTTTTTT
TRBD2,TRBJ2-1,TRBV6-5,-,CASSHGLAGVYEQFF,TGTGCCAGCAGTCATGGACTAGCGGGAGTCTATGAGCAGTTCTTC
-,TRBJ2-1,TRBV21-1,-,CASRLADNEQFF,TGTGCCAGCAGACTAGCGGACAATGAGCAGTTCTTC
TRBD1,TRBJ2-5,TRBV5-1,-,CASSGPGQGEETQYF,TGCGCCAGCAGTGGCCCCGGACAGGGGGAAGAGACCCAGTACTTC
-,TRBJ2-3,TRBV29-1,-,CSVEDQRLGTDTQYF,TGCAGCGTTGAAGATCAGCGTCTGGGCACAGATACGCAGTATTTT
TRBD1,TRBJ1-6,TRBV10-3,-,CAISKHRDRDSPLHF,TGTGCCATCAGTAAACACCGGGACAGGGATTCTCCCCTCCACTTT
-,TRBJ2-1,TRBV10-3,-,CAISAGDSYNEQFF,TGTGCCATCAGTGCGGGAGATTCCTACAATGAGCAGTTCTTC